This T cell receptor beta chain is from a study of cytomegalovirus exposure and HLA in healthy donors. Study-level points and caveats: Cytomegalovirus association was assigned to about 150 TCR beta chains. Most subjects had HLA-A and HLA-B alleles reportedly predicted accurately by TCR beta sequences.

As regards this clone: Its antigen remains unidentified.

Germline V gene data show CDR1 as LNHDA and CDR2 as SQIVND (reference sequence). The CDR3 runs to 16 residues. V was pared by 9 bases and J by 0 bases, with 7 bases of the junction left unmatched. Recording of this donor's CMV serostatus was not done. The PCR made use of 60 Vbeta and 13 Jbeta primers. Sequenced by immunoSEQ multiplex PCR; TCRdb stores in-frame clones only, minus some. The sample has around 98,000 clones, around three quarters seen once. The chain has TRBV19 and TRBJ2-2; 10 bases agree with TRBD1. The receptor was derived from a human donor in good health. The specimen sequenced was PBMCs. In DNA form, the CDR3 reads TGTGCCAGCTCCGACAGGGGGCCTACGAACACCGGGGAGCTGTTTTTT. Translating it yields CASSDRGPTNTGELFF.